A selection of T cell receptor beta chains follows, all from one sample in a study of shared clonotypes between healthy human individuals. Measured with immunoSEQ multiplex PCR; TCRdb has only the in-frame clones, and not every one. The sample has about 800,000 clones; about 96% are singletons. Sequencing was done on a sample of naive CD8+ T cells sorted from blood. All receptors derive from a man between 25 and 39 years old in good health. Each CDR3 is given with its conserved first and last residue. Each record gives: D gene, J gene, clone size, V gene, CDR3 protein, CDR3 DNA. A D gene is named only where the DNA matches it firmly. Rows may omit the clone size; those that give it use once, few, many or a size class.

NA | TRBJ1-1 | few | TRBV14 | CASSQVLGEEAFF | TGTGCCAGCAGCCAAGTACTCGGGGAGGAAGCTTTCTTT
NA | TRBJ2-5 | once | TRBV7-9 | CASSLGGTETQYF | TGTGCCAGCAGCTTAGGGGGAACAGAGACCCAGTACTTC
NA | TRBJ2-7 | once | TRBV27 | CASSPGGRYEQYF | TGTGCCAGCAGTCCAGGGGGGCGGTACGAGCAGTACTTC
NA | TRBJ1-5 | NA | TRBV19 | CASSMADYSNQPQHF | TGTGCCAGTAGTATGGCAGATTATAGCAATCAGCCCCAGCATTTT
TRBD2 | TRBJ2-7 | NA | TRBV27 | CASSPPIAGVVYF | TGTGCCAGCAGTCCCCCAATAGCGGGAGTGGTGTACTTC
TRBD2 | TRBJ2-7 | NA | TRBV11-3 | CASSPRTSSPEQYF | TGTGCCAGCAGCCCGCGGACTAGCTCTCCCGAGCAGTACTTC
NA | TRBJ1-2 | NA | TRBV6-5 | CASSYSRTDGYTF | TGTGCCAGCAGTTACTCCCGGACAGATGGCTACACCTTC
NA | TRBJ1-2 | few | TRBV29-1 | CSVEDRKDGGRNYGYTF | TGCAGCGTTGAAGACCGGAAGGATGGGGGGCGCAACTATGGCTACACCTTC
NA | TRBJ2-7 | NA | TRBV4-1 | CASSVYGRTYEQYF | TGCGCCAGCAGCGTTTATGGTAGGACCTACGAGCAGTACTTC
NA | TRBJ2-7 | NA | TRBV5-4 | CASSLEQPYEQYF | TGTGCCAGCAGCTTAGAGCAACCCTACGAGCAGTACTTC
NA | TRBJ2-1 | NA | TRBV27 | CASSFGILKEQFF | TGTGCCAGCAGTTTTGGCATCTTAAAAGAGCAGTTCTTC
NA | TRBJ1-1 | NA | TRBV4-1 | CASSPYGRGDTEAFF | TGCGCCAGCAGCCCCTACGGACGGGGAGACACTGAAGCTTTCTTT
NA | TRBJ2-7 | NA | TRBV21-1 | CASSKEVQGAYEQYF | TGTGCCAGCAGCAAAGAAGTACAGGGGGCGTACGAGCAGTACTTC
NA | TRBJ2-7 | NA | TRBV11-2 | CASSLDANAYEQYF | TGTGCCAGCAGCTTGGACGCAAACGCCTACGAGCAGTACTTC
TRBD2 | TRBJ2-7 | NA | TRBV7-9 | CASSSSSGIMYEQYF | TGTGCCAGCAGCTCTTCTAGCGGGATCATGTACGAGCAGTACTTC
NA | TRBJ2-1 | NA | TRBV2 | CALLGRGEQFF | TGTGCCCTCCTAGGGCGGGGCGAGCAGTTCTTC
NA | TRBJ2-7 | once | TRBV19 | CASSIFPGHEQYF | TGTGCCAGTAGTATCTTCCCCGGCCACGAGCAGTACTTC
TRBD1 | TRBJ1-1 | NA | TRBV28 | CASSFSTGGVDTEAFF | TGTGCCAGCAGTTTTAGTACAGGGGGTGTGGACACTGAAGCTTTCTTT
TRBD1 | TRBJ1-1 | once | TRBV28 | CANRQGRGTEAFF | TGTGCCAACCGACAGGGGAGGGGAACTGAAGCTTTCTTT
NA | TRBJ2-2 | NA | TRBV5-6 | CASSFAVTGELFF | TGTGCCAGCAGCTTCGCTGTCACCGGGGAGCTGTTTTTT
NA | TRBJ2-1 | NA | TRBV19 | CASSLDGDNEQFF | TGTGCCAGCTCTCTGGACGGGGACAATGAGCAGTTCTTC
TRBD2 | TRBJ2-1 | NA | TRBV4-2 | CASSQDWELAGVNEQFF | TGTGCCAGCAGCCAAGATTGGGAACTAGCGGGAGTAAATGAGCAGTTCTTC
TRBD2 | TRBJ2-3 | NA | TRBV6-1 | CASSATSLAGGADTQYF | TGTGCCAGCAGTGCCACGTCTCTAGCGGGAGGCGCAGATACGCAGTATTTT
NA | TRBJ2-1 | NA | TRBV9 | CASSVGGGSSYNEQFF | TGTGCCAGCAGCGTAGGGGGCGGAAGCTCCTACAATGAGCAGTTCTTC
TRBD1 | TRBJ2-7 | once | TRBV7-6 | CASSLYPGQDYEQYF | TGTGCCAGCAGCCTCTACCCGGGACAGGACTACGAGCAGTACTTC
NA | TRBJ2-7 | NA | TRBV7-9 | CASEADSSYEQYF | TGTGCCAGTGAAGCCGACAGCTCCTACGAGCAGTACTTC
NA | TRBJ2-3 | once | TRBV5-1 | CASSPHTPDTQYF | TGCGCCAGCAGCCCGCATACCCCAGATACGCAGTATTTT
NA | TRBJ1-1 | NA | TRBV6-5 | CVAGNTEAFF | TGTGTGGCGGGGAACACTGAAGCTTTCTTT
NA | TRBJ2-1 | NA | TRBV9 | CASSAQVGMDEQFF | TGTGCCAGCAGCGCCCAGGTAGGGATGGATGAGCAGTTCTTC
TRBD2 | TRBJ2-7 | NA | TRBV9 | CASSVGWEGTIYEQYF | TGTGCCAGCAGCGTAGGTTGGGAAGGGACTATCTACGAGCAGTACTTC
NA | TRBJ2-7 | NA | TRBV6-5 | CASSLTGQAYEQYF | TGTGCCAGCAGTTTAACGGGACAAGCCTACGAGCAGTACTTC
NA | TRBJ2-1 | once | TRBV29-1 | CSVESDYNEQFF | TGCAGCGTTGAGTCCGATTACAATGAGCAGTTCTTC